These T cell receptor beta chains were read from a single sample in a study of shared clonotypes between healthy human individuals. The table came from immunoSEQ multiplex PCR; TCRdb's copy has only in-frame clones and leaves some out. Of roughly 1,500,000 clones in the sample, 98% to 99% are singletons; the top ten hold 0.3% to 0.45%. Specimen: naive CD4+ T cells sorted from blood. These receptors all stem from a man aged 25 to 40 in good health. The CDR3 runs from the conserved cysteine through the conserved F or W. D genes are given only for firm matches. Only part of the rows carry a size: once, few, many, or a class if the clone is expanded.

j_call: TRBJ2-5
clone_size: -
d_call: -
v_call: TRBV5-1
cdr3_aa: CASSLGGGGLQETQYF
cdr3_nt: TGCGCCAGCAGCTTGGGGGGAGGAGGACTCCAAGAGACCCAGTACTTC

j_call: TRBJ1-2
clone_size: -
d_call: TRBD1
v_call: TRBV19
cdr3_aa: CASSAHPTGQGRYGYTF
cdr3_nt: TGTGCCAGTAGTGCCCACCCCACGGGACAGGGGAGGTATGGCTACACCTTC

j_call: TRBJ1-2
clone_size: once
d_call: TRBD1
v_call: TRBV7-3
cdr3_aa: CASSPAGGGYGYTF
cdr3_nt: TGTGCCAGCAGCCCCGCAGGGGGCGGGTATGGCTACACCTTC

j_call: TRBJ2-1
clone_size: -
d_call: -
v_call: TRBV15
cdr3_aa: CATSRSSTDYRYNEQFF
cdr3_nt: TGTGCCACCAGCAGATCCTCGACGGACTACCGTTACAATGAGCAGTTCTTC

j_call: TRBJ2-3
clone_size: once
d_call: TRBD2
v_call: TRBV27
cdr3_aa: CASSLTRWTSGRGSTDTQYF
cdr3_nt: TGTGCCAGCAGTTTAACTCGCTGGACTAGCGGGAGGGGTAGCACAGATACGCAGTATTTT

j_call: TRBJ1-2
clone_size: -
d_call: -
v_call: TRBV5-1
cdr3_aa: CASRIESEGYTF
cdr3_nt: TGCGCCAGCAGGATCGAGTCAGAGGGCTACACCTTC

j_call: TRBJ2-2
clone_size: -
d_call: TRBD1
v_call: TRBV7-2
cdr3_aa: CASSPGTGNTGELFF
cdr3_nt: TGTGCCAGCAGCCCCGGGACAGGCAACACCGGGGAGCTGTTTTTT

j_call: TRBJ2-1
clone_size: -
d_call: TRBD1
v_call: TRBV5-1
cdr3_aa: CASSLTQGVYNEQFF
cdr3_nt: TGCGCCAGCAGCTTGACGCAGGGGGTGTACAATGAGCAGTTCTTC

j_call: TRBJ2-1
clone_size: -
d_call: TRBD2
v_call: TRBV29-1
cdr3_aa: CSVTDRGEGRYNEQFF
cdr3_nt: TGCAGCGTTACAGACCGAGGGGAGGGCCGATACAATGAGCAGTTCTTC

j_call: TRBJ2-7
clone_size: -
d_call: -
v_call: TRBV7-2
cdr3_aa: CASSLSTSYEQYF
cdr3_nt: TGTGCCAGCAGCTTAAGTACCAGCTACGAGCAGTACTTC

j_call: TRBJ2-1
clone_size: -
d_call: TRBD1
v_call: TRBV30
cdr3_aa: CAWSVGQGTYNEQFF
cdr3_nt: TGTGCCTGGAGTGTGGGACAGGGAACCTACAATGAGCAGTTCTTC

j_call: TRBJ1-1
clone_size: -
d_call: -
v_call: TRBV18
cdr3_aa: CASQNKAKNTEAFF
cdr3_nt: TGTGCCAGCCAAAACAAAGCCAAGAACACTGAAGCTTTCTTT

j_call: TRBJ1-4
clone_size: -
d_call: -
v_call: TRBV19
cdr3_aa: CAIPRRLGEKLFF
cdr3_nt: TGTGCCATTCCCAGGAGGTTGGGTGAAAAACTGTTTTTT

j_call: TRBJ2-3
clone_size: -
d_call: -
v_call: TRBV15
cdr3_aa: CATSRGKHSEGTQYF
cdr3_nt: TGTGCCACCAGCAGAGGAAAGCACTCAGAGGGCACGCAGTATTTT

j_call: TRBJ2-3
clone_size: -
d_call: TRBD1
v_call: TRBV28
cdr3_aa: CASNIQGAGDTQYF
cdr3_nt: TGTGCCAGCAATATTCAGGGGGCCGGAGATACGCAGTATTTT

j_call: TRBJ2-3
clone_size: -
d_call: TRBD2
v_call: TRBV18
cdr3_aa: CASSRGGSWADTQYF
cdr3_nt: TGTGCCAGCTCACGTGGCGGGAGTTGGGCAGATACGCAGTATTTT

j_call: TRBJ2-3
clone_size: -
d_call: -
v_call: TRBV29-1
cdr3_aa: CGLARRGTDTQYF
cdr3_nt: TGCGGCCTAGCGAGAAGGGGCACAGATACGCAGTATTTT

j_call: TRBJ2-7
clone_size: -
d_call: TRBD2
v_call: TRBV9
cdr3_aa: CASSPSWAGGFSYEQYF
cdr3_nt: TGTGCCAGCAGCCCTAGTTGGGCGGGAGGGTTCTCCTACGAGCAGTACTTC

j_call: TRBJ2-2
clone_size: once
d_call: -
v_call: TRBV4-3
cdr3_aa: CASSFVPGTGELFF
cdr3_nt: TGCGCCAGCAGTTTCGTCCCTGGCACCGGGGAGCTGTTTTTT

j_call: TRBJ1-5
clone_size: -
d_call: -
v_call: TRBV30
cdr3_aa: CAWSQTGLAQHF
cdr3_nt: TGTGCCTGGAGCCAGACAGGCCTTGCCCAGCATTTT

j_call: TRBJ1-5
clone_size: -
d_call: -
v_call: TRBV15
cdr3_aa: CATSRDGGLWGSNQPQHF
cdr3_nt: TGTGCCACCAGCAGGGACGGGGGACTATGGGGTAGCAATCAGCCCCAGCATTTT

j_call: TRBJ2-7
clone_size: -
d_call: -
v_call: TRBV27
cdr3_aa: CASSGRYEQYF
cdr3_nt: TGTGCCAGCTCTGGACGGTACGAGCAGTACTTC

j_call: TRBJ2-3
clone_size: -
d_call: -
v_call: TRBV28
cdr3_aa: CASSLITDTQYF
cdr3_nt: TGTGCCAGCAGTTTAATAACAGATACGCAGTATTTT

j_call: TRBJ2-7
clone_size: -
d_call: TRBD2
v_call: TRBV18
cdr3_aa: CASSPGTTTSEQYF
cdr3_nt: TGTGCCAGCTCACCGGGGACTACGACCTCCGAGCAGTACTTC

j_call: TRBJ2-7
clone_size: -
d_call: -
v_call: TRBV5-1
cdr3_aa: CASSLLGSFEQYF
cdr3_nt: TGCGCCAGCAGCTTGCTGGGTAGCTTTGAGCAGTACTTC

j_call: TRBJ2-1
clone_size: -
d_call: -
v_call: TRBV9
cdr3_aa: CASSPGPVSYNEQFF
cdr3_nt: TGTGCCAGCAGCCCGGGACCGGTCTCCTACAATGAGCAGTTCTTC

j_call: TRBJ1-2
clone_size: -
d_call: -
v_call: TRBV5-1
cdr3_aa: CASSNPDSSYGYTF
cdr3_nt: TGCGCCAGCAGCAATCCTGACAGTTCCTATGGCTACACCTTC

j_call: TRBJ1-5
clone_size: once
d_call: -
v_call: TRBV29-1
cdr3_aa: CSVAGYNQPQHF
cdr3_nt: TGCAGCGTAGCAGGGTACAATCAGCCCCAGCATTTT

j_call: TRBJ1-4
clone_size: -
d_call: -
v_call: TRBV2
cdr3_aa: CASSEAGKKLFF
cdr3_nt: TGTGCCAGCAGTGAAGCTGGGAAAAAACTGTTTTTT